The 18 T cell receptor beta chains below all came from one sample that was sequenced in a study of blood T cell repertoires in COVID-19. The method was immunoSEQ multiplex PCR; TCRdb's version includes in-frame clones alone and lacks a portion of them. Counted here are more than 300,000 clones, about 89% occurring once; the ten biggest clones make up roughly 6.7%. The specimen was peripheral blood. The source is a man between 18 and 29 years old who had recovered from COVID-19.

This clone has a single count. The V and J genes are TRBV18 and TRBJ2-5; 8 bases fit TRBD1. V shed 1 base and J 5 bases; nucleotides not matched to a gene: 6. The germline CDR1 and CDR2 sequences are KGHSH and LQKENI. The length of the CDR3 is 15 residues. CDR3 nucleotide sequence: TGTGCCAGCTCACCACGACAGGGGACGGTCGAGACCCAGTACTTC. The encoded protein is CASSPRQGTVETQYF.

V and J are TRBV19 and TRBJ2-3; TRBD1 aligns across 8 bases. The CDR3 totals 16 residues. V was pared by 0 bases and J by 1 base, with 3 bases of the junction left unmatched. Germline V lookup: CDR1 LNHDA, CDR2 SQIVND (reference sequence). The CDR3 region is CASSIDMGQGTDTQYF. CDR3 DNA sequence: TGTGCCAGTAGTATAGATATGGGACAGGGCACAGATACGCAGTATTTT.

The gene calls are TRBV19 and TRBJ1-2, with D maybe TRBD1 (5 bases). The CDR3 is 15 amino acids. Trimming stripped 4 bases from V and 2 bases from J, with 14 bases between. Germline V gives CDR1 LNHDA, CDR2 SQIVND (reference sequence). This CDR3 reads CASSTPGQGNYGYTF. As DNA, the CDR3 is TGTGCCAGTAGTACCCCCGGGCAGGGCAACTATGGCTACACCTTC.

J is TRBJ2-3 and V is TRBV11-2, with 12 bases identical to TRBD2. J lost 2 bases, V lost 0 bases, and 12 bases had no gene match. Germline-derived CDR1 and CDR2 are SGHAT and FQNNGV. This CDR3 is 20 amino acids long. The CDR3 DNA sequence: TGTGCCAGCAGCTTAGAGGGCGTTCTAGCGGGGGGGAAGACCACAGATACGCAGTATTTT. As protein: CASSLEGVLAGGKTTDTQYF.

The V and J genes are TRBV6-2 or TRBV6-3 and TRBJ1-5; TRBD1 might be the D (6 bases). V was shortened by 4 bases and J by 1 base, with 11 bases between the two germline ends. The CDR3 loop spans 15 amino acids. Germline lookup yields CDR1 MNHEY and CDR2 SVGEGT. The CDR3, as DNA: TGTGCCAGCAGTTTGGGGGCTACGAGCAATCAGCCCCAGCATTTT. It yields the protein CASSLGATSNQPQHF.

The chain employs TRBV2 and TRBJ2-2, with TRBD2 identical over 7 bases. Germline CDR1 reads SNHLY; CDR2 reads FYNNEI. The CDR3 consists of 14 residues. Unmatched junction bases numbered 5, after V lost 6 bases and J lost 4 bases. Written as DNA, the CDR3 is TGTGCCAGCAGGGGAGGGACTTTCACCGGGGAGCTGTTTTTT. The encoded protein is CASRGGTFTGELFF.

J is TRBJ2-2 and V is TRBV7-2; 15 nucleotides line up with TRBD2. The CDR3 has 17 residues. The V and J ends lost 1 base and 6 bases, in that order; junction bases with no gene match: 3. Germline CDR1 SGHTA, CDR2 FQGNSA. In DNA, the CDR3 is TGTGCCAGCAGCTTAGGCGGGACTAGCGGGGGGTCCGGGGAGCTGTTTTTT. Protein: CASSLGGTSGGSGELFF.

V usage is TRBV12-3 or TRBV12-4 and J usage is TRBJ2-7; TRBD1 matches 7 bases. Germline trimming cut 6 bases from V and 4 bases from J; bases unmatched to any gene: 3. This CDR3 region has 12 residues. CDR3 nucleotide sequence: TGTGCCAGCAGCACCAGGGGGTACGAGCAGTACTTC. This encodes CASSTRGYEQYF.

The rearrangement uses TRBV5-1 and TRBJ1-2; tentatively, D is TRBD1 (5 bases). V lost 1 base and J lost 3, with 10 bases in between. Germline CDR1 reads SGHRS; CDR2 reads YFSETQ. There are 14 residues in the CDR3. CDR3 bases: TGCGCCAGCAGCTTGACCGCGGGGGACTATGGCTACACCTTC. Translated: CASSLTAGDYGYTF.

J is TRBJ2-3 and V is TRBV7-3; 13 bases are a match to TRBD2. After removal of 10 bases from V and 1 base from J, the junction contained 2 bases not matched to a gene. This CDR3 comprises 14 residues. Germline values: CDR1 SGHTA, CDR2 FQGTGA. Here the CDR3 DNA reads TGTGCCACCGGGACTAGCGGGGGCACAGATACGCAGTATTTT. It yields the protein CATGTSGGTDTQYF.

This CDR3 is CAISSTGLFEQYF. The CDR3 DNA follows: TGTGCCATCAGCTCGACAGGGCTGTTCGAGCAGTACTTC. V is TRBV10-3 and J is TRBJ2-7, with TRBD1 identical over 7 bases. The CDR3 is made up of 13 amino acids. V trimming: 6 bases; J trimming: 6 bases; junction bases outside the gene matches: 8. In germline, CDR1 is ENHRY, CDR2 SYGVKD.

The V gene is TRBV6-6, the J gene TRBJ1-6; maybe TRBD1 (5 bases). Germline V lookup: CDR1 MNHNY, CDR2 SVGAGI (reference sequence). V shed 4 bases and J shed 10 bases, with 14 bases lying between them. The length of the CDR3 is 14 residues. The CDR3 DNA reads TGTGCCAGCAGTTGGGGATCGGGGGACTCACCCCTCCACTTT. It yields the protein CASSWGSGDSPLHF.

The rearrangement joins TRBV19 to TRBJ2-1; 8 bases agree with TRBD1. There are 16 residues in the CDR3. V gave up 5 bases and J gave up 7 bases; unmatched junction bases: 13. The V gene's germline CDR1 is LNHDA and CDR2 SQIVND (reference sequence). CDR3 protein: CASSAGTRTGSNEQFF. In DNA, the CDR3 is TGTGCCAGTAGTGCCGGAACCCGGACAGGGAGTAATGAGCAGTTCTTC.

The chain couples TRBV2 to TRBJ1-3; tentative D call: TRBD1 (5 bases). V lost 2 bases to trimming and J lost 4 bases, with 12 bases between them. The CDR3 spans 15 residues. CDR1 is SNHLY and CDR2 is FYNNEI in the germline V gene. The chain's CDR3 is CASSEYEGAGNTIYF. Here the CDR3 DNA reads TGTGCCAGCAGTGAATATGAAGGGGCAGGAAACACCATATATTTT.

In DNA, the CDR3 is TGCGCCAGCAGTCAATCGAGAGGATCCCAAGAGACCCAGTACTTC. Translating it yields CASSQSRGSQETQYF. The rearrangement joins TRBV23-1 to TRBJ2-5, with D unresolved. TRBV23-1 is identified as an open reading frame with a role that is uncertain. The CDR3 is 15 amino acids. V lost 0 bases, J lost 1 base, and 9 bases lay in between.

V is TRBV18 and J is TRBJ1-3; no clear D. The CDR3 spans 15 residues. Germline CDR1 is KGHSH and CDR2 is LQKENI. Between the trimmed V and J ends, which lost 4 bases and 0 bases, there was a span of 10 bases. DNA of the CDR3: TGTGCCAGCTCACTATCAGCGAACTCTGGAAACACCATATATTTT. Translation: CASSLSANSGNTIYF.

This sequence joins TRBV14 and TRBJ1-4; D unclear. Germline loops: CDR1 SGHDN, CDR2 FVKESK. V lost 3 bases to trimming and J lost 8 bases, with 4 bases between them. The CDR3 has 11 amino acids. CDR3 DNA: TGTGCCAGCAGCCACTTCGAAAAACTGTTTTTT. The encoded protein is CASSHFEKLFF. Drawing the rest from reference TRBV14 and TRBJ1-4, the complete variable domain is EAGVTQFPSHSVIEKGQTVTLRCDPISGHDNLYWYRRVMGKEIKFLLHFVKESKQDESGMPNNRFLAERTGGTYSTLKVQPAELEDSGVYFCASSHFEKLFFGSGTQLSVL.

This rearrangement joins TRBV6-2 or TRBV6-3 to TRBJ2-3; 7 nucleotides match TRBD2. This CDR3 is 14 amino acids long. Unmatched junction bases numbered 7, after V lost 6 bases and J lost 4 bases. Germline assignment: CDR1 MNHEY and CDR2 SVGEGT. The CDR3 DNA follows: TGTGCCAGCAGCACCTGGGGGGGAGCAGATACGCAGTATTTT. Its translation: CASSTWGGADTQYF.